The 3 T cell receptor beta chains presented below share a single source sample, sequenced in a study of blood T cells in healthy people across ages. Primed by a sample-barcoded 5' primer and a J-beta primer mix, a second PCR proceeded for roughly 7 to 12 cycles. TCRdb recomputed calls from the 5' RACE reads with MiXCR, one row per CDR3 protein. The table records about 1.4 million distinct CDR3 sequences, roughly 60% of them present only once. Sequenced sample: blood. These receptor sequences come from a man aged 18-30 years in good health.

The rearrangement uses TRBV27 and TRBJ2-7, with D hard to call. The CDR3 sequence is 15 residues long. The V end was cut by 2 bases, the J end by 1 base, with 12 bases between. Germline values: CDR1 MNHEY, CDR2 SMNVEV (reference sequence). The CDR3 DNA is TGTGCCAGCAGTTTAGGCGTCAGTATATCCTACGAGCAGTACTTC. Its translation is CASSLGVSISYEQYF.

The J gene is TRBJ2-7, the V gene TRBV12-3 or TRBV12-4; 7 bases are shared with TRBD1. This CDR3 has 15 residues. The junction had 11 bases not matched to a gene; V was cut back by 6 bases and J by 3 bases. CDR3 residues: CASRPTGERGYEQYF. In DNA, the CDR3 is TGTGCCAGCAGGCCCACAGGGGAACGGGGCTACGAGCAGTACTTC.

The V and J genes are TRBV20-1 and TRBJ2-1, with unresolved D. V dropped 3 bases and J dropped 4 bases, with 10 bases sitting between them. Germline V gene lookup returns CDR1 DFQATT and CDR2 SNEGSKA (reference sequence). The CDR3 spans 13 residues. This CDR3 is CSASLVTYNEQFF. The CDR3 DNA sequence: TGCAGTGCTAGTCTGGTGACGTACAATGAGCAGTTCTTC.